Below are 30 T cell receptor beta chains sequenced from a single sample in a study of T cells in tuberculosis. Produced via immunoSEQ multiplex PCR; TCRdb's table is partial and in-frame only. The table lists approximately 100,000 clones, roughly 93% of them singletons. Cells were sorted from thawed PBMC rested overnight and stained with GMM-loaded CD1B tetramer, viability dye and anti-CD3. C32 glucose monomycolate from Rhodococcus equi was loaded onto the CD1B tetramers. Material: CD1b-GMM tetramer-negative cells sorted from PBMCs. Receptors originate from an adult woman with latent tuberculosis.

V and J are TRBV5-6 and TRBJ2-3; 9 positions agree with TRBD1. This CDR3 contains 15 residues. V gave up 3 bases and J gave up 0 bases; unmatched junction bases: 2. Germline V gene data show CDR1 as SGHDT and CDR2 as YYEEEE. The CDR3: CASSWDRVSTDTQYF. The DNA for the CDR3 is TGTGCCAGCAGCTGGGACAGGGTTAGCACAGATACGCAGTATTTT.

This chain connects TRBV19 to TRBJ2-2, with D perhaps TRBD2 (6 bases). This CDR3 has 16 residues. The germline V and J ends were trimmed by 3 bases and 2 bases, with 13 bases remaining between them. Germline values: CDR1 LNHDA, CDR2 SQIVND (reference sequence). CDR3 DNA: TGTGCCAGTAGTATGAAACTAGCCCTCAACACCGGGGAGCTGTTTTTT. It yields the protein CASSMKLALNTGELFF.

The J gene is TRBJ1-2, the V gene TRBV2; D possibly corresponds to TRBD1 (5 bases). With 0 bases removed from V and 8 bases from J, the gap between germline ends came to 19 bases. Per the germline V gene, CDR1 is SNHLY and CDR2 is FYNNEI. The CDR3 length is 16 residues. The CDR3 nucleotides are TGTGCCAGCAGTGAAGCGCTAAGGGGCAAATGGCGAGGCTACACCTTC. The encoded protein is CASSEALRGKWRGYTF. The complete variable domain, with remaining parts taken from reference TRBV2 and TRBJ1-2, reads EPEVTQTPSHQVTQMGQEVILRCVPISNHLYFYWYRQILGQKVEFLVSFYNNEISEKSEIFDDQFSVERPDGSNFTLKIRSTKLEDSAMYFCASSEALRGKWRGYTFGSGTRLTVV.

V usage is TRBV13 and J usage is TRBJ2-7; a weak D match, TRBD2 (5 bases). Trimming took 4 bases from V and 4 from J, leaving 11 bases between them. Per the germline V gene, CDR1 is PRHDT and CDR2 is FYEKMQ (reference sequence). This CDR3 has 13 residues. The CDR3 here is CASSYRRGYEQYF. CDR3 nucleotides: TGTGCCAGCAGCTACCGCCGAGGGTACGAGCAGTACTTC.

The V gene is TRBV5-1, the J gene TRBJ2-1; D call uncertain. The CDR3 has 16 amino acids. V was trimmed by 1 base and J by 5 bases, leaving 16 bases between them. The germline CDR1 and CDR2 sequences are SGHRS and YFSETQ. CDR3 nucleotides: TGCGCCAGCAGCTTGTCCCCAACGAGAGTAAACAATGAGCAGTTCTTC. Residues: CASSLSPTRVNNEQFF.

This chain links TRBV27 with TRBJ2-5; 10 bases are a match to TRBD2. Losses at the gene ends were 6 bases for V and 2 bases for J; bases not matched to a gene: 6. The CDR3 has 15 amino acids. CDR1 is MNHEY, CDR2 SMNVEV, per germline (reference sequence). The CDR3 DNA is TGTGCCAGCAGGCTTATACTAGCGGGGCAAGAGACCCAGTACTTC. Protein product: CASRLILAGQETQYF.

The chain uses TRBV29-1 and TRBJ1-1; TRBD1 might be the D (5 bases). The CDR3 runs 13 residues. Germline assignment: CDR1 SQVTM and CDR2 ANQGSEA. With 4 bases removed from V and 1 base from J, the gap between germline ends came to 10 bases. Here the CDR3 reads CSVGAGSNTEAFF. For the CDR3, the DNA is TGCAGCGTTGGGGCAGGGTCGAACACTGAAGCTTTCTTT.

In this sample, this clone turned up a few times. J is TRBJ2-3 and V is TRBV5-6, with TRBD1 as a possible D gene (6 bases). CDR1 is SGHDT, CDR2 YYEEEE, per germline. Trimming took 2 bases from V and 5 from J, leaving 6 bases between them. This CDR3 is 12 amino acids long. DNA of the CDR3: TGTGCCAGCAGCTTAGGGGGAGATACGCAGTATTTT. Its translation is CASSLGGDTQYF.

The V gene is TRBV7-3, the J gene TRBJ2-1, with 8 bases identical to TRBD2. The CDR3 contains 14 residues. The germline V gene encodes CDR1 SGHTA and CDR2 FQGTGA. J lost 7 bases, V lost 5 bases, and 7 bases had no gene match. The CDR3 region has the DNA TGTGCCAGCAGCCCACGCGGGGGGCGGAATGAGCAGTTCTTC. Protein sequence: CASSPRGGRNEQFF. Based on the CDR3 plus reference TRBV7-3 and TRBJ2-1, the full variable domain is GAGVSQTPSNKVTEKGKYVELRCDPISGHTALYWYRQSLGQGPEFLIYFQGTGAADDSGLPNDRFFAVRPEGSVSTLKIQRTERGDSAVYLCASSPRGGRNEQFFGPGTRLTVL.

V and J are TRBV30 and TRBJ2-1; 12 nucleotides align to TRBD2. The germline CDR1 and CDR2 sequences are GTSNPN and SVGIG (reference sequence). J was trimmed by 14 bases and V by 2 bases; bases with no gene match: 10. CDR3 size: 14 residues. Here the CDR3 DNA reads TGTGCCTGGAGTCTTGGAACTAGCGGGGGGTTGGAGTTCTTC. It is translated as CAWSLGTSGGLEFF.

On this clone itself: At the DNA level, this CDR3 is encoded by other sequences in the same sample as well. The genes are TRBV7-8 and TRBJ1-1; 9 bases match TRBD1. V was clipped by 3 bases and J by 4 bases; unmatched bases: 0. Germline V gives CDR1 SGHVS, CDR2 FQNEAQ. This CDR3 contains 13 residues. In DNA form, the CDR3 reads TGTGCCAGCAGCTTGACAGGGGGCACTGAAGCTTTCTTT. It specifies CASSLTGGTEAFF.

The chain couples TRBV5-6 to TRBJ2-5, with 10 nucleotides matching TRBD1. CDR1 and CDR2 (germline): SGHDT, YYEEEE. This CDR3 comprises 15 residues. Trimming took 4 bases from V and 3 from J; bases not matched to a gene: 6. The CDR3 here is CASSSQGTGEETQYF. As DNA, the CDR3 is TGTGCCAGCAGCAGCCAAGGGACAGGGGAAGAGACCCAGTACTTC. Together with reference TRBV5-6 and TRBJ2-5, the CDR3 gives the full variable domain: DAGVTQSPTHLIKTRGQQVTLRCSPKSGHDTVSWYQQALGQGPQFIFQYYEEEERQRGNFPDRFSGHQFPNYSSELNVNALLLGDSALYLCASSSQGTGEETQYFGPGTRLLVL.

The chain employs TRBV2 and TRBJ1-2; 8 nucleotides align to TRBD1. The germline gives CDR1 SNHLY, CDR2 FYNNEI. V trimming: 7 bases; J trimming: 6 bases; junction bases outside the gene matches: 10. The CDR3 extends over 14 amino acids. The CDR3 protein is CASNRDRGFDGYTF. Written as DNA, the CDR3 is TGTGCCAGCAATAGAGACAGGGGTTTTGATGGCTACACCTTC.

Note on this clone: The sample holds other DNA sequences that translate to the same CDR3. CDR3 nucleotides: TGTGCCAGCAGCCCCGGACAGGGCCCTGGAAACACCATATATTTT. This translates into CASSPGQGPGNTIYF. The V gene is TRBV11-3, the J gene TRBJ1-3; 8 nucleotides agree with TRBD1. CDR1 and CDR2 from the germline V gene are SGHNT and YENEEA. V shed 5 bases and J 2 bases; nucleotides not matched to a gene: 5. The CDR3 has 15 residues.

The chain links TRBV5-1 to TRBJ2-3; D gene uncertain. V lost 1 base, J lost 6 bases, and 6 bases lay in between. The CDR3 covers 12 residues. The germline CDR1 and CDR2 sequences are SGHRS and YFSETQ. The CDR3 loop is CASSLFLDTQYF. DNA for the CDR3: TGCGCCAGCAGCTTGTTCTTGGATACGCAGTATTTT.

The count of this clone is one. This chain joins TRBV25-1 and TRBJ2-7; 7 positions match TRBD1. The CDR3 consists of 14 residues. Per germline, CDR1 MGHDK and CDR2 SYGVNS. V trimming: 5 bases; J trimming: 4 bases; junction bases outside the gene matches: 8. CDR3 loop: CASSRGQKSYEQYF. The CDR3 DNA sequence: TGTGCCAGCAGTCGGGGACAGAAAAGTTACGAGCAGTACTTC.

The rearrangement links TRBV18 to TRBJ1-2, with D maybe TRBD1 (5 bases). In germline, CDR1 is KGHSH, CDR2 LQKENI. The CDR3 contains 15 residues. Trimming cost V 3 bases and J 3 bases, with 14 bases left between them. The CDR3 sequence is CASSPVGRVDYGYTF. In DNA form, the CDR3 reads TGTGCCAGCTCACCTGTGGGCAGGGTAGACTATGGCTACACCTTC.

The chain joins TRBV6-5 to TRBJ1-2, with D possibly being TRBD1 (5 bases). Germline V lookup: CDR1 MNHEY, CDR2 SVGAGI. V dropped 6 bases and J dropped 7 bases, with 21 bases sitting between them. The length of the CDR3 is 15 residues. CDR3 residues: CASRPALGQGGGYTF. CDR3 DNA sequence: TGTGCCAGCAGACCCGCCCTCGGGCAGGGTGGTGGCTACACCTTC.

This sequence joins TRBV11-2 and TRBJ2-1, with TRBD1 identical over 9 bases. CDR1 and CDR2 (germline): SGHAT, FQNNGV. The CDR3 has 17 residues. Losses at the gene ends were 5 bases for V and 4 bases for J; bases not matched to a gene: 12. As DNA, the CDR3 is TGTGCCAGCAGCACCTTCCAACAGGGGGCGAGGTACAATGAGCAGTTCTTC. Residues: CASSTFQQGARYNEQFF.

CDR3 sequence reads: CASSWDRRRETQYF. The CDR3 DNA sequence: TGTGCCAGCAGTTGGGACAGACGGCGGGAGACCCAGTACTTC. The rearrangement joins TRBV28 to TRBJ2-5, with 7 bases lining up with TRBD1. The germline CDR1 and CDR2 sequences are MDHEN and SYDVKM. The ends lost 4 bases at V and 5 bases at J; junction bases unmatched: 7. CDR3 length: 14 amino acids. Filled out from reference TRBV28 and TRBJ2-5, the complete variable domain reads DVKVTQSSRYLVKRTGEKVFLECVQDMDHENMFWYRQDPGLGLRLIYFSYDVKMKEKGDIPEGYSVSREKKERFSLILESASTNQTSMYLCASSWDRRRETQYFGPGTRLLVL.

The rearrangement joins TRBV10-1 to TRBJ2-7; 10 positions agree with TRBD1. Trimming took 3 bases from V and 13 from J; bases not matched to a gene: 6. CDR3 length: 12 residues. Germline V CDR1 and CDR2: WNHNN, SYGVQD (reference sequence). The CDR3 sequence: CASSDGGQGYYF. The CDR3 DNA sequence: TGCGCCAGCAGTGATGGGGGACAGGGGTACTACTTC.

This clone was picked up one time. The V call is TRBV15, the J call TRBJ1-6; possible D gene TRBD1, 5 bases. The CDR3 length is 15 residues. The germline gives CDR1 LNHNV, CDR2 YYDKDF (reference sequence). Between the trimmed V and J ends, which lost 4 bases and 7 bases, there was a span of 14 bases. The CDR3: CATSIRQLGNSPLHF. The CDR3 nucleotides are TGTGCCACCAGCATCCGACAGTTGGGAAATTCACCCCTCCACTTT.

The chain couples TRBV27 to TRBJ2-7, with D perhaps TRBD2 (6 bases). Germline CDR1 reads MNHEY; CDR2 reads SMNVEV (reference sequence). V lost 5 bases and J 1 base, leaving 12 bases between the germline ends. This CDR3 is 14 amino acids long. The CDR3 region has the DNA TGTGCCAGCAGTGGTAGCGGACTTTCCTACGAGCAGTACTTC. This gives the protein CASSGSGLSYEQYF.

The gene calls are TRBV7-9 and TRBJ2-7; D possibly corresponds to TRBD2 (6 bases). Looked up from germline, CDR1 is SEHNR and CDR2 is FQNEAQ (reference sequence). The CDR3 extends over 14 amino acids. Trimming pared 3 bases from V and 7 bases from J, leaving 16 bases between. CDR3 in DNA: TGTGCCAGCAGCTTCGATGGGACGGCGGGAGAGCAGTACTTC. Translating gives CASSFDGTAGEQYF.

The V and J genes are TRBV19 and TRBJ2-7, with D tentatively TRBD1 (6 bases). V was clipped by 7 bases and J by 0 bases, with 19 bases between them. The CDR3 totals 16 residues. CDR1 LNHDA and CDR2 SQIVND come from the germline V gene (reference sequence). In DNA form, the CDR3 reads TGTGCCAGTACCCAAAGGTTCCAGGACAGCTCCTACGAGCAGTACTTC. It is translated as CASTQRFQDSSYEQYF. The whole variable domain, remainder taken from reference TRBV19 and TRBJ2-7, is DGGITQSPKYLFRKEGQNVTLSCEQNLNHDAMYWYRQDPGQGLRLIYYSQIVNDFQKGDIAEGYSVSREKKESFPLTVTSAQKNPTAFYLCASTQRFQDSSYEQYFGPGTRLTVT.

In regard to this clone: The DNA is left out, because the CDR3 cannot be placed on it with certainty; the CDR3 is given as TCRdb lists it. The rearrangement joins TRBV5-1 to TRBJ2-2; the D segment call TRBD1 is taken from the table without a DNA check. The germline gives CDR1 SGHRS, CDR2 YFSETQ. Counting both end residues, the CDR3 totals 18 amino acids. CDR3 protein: CASSFRARGSLRTGELFF.

As DNA, the CDR3 is TGTGCCAGTAGTTCGGGACTAGCGGGGGGGGAGACCCAGTACTTC. The encoded protein is CASSSGLAGGETQYF. The V gene is TRBV19, the J gene TRBJ2-5; 16 bases agree with TRBD2. Trimming cost V 5 bases and J 5 bases; bases outside gene matches: 2. In germline, CDR1 is LNHDA, CDR2 SQIVND (reference sequence). CDR3 size: 15 residues.

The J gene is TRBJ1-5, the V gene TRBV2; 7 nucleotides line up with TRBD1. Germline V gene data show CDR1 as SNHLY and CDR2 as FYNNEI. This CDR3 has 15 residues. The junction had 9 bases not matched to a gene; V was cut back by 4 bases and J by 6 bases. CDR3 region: CASSVWQGEGQPQHF. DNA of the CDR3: TGTGCCAGCAGTGTATGGCAGGGGGAAGGTCAGCCCCAGCATTTT.

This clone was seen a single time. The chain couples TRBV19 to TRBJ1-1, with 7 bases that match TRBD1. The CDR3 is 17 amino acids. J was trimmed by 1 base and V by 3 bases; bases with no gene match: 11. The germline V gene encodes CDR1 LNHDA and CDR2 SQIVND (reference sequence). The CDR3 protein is CASSILRDSGPNTEAFF. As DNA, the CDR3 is TGTGCCAGTAGTATTCTCCGGGACAGTGGACCGAACACTGAAGCTTTCTTT.

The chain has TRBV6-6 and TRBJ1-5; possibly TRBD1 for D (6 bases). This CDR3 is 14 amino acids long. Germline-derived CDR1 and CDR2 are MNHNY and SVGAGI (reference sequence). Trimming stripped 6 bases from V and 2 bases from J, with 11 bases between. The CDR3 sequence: CASRSRGGNQPQHF. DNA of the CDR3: TGTGCCAGCAGGTCCAGGGGTGGCAATCAGCCCCAGCATTTT.